This T cell receptor beta chain emerged from a study of T cells after yellow fever vaccination. The CDR3 sequence is 13 residues long. The germline gives CDR1 MNHEY, CDR2 SVGAGI. With 7 bases removed from V and 1 base from J, the gap between germline ends came to 10 bases. This clonotype turned up a few times. One entry per CDR3 protein, called by TCRdb with MiXCR from the 5' RACE reads. Of some 300,000 distinct CDR3 sequences in the sample, 8.7% were seen once. Sequencing was performed on CD4+ T cells sorted from PBMCs, taken 5 days after the yellow fever booster vaccination. The chain links TRBV6-5 to TRBJ1-1; D not certain. The receptor comes from a man aged 18 to 29 who received the YFV17D yellow fever vaccine. CDR3 coding DNA: TGTGCCAGCACCCGCGGTCGGAACACTGAAGCTTTCTTT. Translated: CASTRGRNTEAFF.